This T cell receptor (beta chain) originates from a study of T cells after yellow fever vaccination. Study in general: When fractions had low cell numbers, they were prepared with SMART-Seq v4 Ultra Low Input.

This CDR3 spans 16 amino acids. The J segment lost 2 bases and the V segment lost 1 base, leaving 4 bases of the junction unmatched. Germline V gene sequence: CDR1 LGHNA, CDR2 YNFKEQ. This clonotype was seen ten or more times. Findings and caveats of the study: The CD4 and CD8 compartments had a small share of their clonotypes in common. Clones from primary vaccination mostly reappeared after the booster (around 96% CD4, over 85% CD8).

Making TCR cDNA involved 5'RACE template switching, which added UMIs and a universal primer site. In TCRdb, the 5' RACE reads were re-called with MiXCR into one record per CDR3 protein. The repertoire holds about 32,000 distinct CDR3 sequences, 6.5% to 8% seen once, with approximately 23% in the top ten. The sample here was PBMCs, either bulk or a sorted T-cell subset (CD4+, CD8+, memory, or dextramer-sorted; not recorded which), taken on the day of the first yellow fever vaccination. This TCR was recovered from a man in his late teens or twenties who received the YFV17D yellow fever vaccine. This rearrangement joins TRBV4-2 to TRBJ2-3, with TRBD2 matching over 9 bases. The CDR3 region has the DNA TGTGCCAGCAGCCAAGCGGGACTAGCCCCCACAGATACGCAGTATTTT. Protein sequence: CASSQAGLAPTDTQYF.